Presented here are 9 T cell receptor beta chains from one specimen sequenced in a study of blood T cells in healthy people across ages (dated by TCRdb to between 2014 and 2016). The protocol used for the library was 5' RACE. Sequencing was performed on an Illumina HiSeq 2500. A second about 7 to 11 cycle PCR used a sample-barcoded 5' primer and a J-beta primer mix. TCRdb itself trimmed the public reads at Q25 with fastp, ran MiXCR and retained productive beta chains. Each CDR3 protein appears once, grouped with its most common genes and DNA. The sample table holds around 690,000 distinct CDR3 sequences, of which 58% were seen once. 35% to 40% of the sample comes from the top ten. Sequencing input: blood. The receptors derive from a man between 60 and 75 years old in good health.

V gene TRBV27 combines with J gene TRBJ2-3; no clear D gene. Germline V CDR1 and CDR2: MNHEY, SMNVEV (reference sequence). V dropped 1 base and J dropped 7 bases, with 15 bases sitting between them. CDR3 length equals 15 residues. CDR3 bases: TGTGCCAGCAGTTTATTTGGACCTCGCATAAATACGCAGTATTTT. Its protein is CASSLFGPRINTQYF.

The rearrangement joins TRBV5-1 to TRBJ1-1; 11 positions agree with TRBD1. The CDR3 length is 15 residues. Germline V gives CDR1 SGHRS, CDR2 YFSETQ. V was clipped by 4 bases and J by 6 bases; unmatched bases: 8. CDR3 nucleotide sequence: TGCGCCAGCAGCACAGGACAGGGGGCTATCGCTGAAGCTTTCTTT. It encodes CASSTGQGAIAEAFF. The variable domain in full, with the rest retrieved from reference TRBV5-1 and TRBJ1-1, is KAGVTQTPRYLIKTRGQQVTLSCSPISGHRSVSWYQQTPGQGLQFLFEYFSETQRNKGNFPGRFSGRQFSNSRSEMNVSTLELGDSALYLCASSTGQGAIAEAFFGQGTRLTVV.

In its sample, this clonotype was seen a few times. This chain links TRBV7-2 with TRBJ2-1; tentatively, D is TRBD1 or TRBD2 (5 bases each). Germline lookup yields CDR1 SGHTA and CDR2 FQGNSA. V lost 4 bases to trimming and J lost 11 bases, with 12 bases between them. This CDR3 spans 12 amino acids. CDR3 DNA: TGTGCCAGCAGCTCCCCGGGACGCCAGCAGTTCTTC. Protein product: CASSSPGRQQFF. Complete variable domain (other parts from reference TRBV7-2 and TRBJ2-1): GAGVSQSPSNKVTEKGKDVELRCDPISGHTALYWYRQSLGQGLEFLIYFQGNSAPDKSGLPSDRFSAERTGGSVSTLTIQRTQQEDSAVYLCASSSPGRQQFFGPGTRLTVL.

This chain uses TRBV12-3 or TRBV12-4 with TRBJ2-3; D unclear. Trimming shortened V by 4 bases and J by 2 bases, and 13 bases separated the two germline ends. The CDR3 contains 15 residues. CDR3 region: CASSSTVLNTDTQYF. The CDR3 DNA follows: TGTGCCAGCAGTTCGACGGTTTTAAACACAGATACGCAGTATTTT.

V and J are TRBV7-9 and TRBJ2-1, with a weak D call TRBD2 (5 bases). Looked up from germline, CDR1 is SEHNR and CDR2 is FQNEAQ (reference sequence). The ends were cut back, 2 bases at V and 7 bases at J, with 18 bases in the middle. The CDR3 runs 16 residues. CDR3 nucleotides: TGTGCCAGCAGCTTACGGCGTCAATCCGGGAATAATGAGCAGTTCTTC. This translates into CASSLRRQSGNNEQFF.

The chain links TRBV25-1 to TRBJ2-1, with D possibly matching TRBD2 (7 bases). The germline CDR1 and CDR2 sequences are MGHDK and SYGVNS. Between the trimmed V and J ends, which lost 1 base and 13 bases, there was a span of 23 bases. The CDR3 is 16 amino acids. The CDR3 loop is CASSEWGGEPGETQFF. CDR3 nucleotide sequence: TGTGCCAGCAGTGAATGGGGAGGGGAGCCAGGGGAGACCCAGTTCTTC.

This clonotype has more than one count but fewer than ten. The CDR3 protein is CASSRWGGETQYF. The CDR3 DNA reads TGTGCCAGCAGTCGATGGGGGGGTGAGACCCAGTACTTC. The chain combines TRBV27 with TRBJ2-5, with 7 bases matching TRBD2. The trim removed 5 bases at V and 5 bases at J, leaving 5 bases unmatched. Per the germline V gene, CDR1 is MNHEY and CDR2 is SMNVEV (reference sequence). There are 13 residues in the CDR3.

Here the CDR3 DNA reads TGTGCCAGCAAACCCGACGGATTAAACATTCAGTACTTC. Translating it yields CASKPDGLNIQYF. The chain is built from TRBV6-5 and TRBJ2-4; D is uncertain. The germline V and J ends were trimmed by 7 bases and 6 bases, with 13 bases remaining between them. Germline CDR1 MNHEY, CDR2 SVGAGI. The CDR3 covers 13 residues.

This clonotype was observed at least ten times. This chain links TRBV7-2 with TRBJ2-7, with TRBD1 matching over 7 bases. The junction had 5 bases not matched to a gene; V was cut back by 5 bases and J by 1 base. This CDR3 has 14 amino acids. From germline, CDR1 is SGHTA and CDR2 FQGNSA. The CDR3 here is CASSPRTGSYEQYF. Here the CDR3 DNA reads TGTGCCAGCAGCCCCCGGACAGGTTCCTACGAGCAGTACTTC.